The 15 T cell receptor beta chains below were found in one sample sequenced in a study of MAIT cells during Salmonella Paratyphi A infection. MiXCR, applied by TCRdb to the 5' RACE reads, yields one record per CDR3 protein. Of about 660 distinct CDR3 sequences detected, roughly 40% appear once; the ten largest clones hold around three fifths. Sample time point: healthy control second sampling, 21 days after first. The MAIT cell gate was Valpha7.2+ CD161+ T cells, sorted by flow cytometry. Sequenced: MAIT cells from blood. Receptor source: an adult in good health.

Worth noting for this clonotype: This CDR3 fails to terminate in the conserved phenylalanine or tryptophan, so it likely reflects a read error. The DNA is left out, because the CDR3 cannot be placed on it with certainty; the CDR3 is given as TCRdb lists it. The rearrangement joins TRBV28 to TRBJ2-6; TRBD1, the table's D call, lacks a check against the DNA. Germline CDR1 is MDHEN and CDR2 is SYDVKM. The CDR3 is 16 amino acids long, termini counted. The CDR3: CASSSGTLSGANVRTG.

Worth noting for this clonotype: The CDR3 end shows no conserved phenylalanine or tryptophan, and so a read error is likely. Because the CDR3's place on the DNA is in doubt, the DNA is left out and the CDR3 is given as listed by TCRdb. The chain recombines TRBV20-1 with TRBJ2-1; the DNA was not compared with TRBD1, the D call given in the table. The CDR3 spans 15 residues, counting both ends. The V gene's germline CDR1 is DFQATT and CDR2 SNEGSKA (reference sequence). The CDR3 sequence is CSAKTGKREEKEKGL.

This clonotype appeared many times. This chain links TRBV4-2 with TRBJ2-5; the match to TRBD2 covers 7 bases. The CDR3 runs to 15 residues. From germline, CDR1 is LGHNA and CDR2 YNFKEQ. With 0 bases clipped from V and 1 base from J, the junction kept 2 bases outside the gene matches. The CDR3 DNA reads TGTGCCAGCAGCCAAGACAGGGAGGGCCAAGAGACCCAGTACTTC. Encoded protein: CASSQDREGQETQYF.

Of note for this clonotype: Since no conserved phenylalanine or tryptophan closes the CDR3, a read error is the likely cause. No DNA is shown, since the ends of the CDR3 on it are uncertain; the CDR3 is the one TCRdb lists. The CDR3 loop reads CSAERTGRRGKKKKKG. This chain links TRBV20-1 with TRBJ1-5; the D segment call TRBD1 is taken from the table without a DNA check. The CDR3 length is 16 residues, termini included. Germline V lookup: CDR1 DFQATT, CDR2 SNEGSKA (reference sequence).

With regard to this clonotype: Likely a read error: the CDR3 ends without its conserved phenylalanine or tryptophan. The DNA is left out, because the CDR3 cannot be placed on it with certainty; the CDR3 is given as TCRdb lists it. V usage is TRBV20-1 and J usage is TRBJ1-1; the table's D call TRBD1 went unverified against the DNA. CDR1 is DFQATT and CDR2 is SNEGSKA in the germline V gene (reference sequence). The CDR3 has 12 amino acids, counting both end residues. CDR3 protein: CSARAGDTEAFG.

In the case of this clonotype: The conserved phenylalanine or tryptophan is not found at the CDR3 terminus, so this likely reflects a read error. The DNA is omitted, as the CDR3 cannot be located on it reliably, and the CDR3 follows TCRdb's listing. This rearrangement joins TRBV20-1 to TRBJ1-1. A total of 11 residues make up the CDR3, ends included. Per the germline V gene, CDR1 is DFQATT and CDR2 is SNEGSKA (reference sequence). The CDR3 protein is CSARKENEEGG.

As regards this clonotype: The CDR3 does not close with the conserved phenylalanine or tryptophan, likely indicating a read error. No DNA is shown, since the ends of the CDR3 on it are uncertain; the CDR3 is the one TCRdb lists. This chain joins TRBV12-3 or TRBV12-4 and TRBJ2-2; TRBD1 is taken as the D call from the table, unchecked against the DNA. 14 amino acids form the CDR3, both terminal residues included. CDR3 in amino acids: CASSPPRERGERGG.

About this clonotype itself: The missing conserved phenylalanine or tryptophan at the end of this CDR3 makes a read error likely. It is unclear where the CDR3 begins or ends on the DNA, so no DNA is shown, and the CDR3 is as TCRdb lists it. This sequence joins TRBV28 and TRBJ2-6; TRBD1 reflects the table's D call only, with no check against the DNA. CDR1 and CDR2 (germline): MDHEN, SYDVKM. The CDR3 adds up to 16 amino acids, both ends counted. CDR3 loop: CASRAGKREGEKGRKG.

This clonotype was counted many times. This CDR3 reads CSAQLSENEQFF. For the CDR3, the DNA is TGCAGTGCCCAATTAAGCGAGAATGAGCAGTTCTTC. This chain joins TRBV20-1 and TRBJ2-1, with unresolved D. V was shortened by 6 bases and J by 7 bases, with 13 bases between the two germline ends. The germline CDR1 and CDR2 sequences are DFQATT and SNEGSKA (reference sequence). CDR3 length: 12 residues.

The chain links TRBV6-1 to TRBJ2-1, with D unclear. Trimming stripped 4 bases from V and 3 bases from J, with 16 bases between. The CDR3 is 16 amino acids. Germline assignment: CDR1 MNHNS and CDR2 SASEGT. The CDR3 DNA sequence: TGTGCCAGCAGTGCTAGAGATTCGGGCGACTACAATGAGCAGTTCTTC. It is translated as CASSARDSGDYNEQFF.

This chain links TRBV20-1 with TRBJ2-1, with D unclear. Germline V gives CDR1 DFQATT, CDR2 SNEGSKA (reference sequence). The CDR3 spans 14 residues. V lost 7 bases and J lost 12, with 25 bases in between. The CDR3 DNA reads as TGCAGTGGTATCAACGCAGAGTACTCTTGGGGGCAGTTCTTC. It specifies CSGINAEYSWGQFF.

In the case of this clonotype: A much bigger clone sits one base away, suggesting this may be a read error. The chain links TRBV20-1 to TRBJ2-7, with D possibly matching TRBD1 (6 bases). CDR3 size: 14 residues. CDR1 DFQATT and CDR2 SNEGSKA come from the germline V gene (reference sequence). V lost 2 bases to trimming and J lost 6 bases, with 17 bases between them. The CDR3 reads CSARPTGSDCEQYF. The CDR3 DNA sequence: TGCAGTGCTAGACCGACAGGATCGGACTGCGAGCAGTACTTC.

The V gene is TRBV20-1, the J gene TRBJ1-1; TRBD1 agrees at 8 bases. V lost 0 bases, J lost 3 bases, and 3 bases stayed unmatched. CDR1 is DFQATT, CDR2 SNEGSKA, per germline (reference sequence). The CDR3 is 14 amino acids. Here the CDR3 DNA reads TGCAGTGCTAGAGATACGACAGGGGACACTGAAGCTTTCTTT. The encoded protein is CSARDTTGDTEAFF.

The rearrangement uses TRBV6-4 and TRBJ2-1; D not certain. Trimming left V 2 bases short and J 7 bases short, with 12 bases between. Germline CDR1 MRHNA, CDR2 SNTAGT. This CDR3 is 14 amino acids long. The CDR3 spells CASSDGFQENEQFF. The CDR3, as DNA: TGTGCCAGCAGTGACGGTTTTCAAGAAAATGAGCAGTTCTTC.

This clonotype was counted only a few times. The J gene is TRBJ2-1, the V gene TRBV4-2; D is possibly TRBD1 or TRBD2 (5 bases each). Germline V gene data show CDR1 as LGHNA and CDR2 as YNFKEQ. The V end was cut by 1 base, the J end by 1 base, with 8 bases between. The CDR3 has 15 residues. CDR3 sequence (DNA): TGTGCCAGCAGCCAAGGCGAGGGGTCCTACAATGAGCAGTTCTTC. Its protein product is CASSQGEGSYNEQFF.